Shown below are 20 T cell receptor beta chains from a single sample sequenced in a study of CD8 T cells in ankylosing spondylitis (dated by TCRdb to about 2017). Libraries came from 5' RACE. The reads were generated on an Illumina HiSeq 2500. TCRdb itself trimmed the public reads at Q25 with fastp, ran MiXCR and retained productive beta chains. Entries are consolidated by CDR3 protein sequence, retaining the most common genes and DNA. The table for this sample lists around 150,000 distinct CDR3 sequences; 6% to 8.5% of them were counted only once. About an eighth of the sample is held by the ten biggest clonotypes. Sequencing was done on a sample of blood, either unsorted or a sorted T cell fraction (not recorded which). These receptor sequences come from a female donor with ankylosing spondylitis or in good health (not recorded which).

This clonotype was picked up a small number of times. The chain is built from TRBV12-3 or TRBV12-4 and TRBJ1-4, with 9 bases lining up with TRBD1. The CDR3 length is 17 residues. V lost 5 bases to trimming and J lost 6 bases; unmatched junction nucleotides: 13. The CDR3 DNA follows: TGTGCCAGCAGTCACACCCCTAACAGGGGGCTTGATGAAAAACTGTTTTTT. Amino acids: CASSHTPNRGLDEKLFF.

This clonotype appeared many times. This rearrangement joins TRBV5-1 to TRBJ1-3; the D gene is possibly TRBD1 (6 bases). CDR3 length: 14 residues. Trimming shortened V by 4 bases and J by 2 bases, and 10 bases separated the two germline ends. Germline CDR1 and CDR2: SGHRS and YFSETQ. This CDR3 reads CASSRDNTGNTIYF. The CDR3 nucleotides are TGCGCCAGCAGCCGGGACAATACTGGAAACACCATATATTTT.

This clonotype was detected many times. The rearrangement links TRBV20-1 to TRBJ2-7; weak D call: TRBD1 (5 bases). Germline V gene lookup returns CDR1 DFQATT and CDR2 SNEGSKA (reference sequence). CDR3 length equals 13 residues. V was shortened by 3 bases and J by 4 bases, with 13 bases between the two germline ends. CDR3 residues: CSASQGVRYEQYF. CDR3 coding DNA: TGCAGTGCTAGTCAGGGTGTAAGATACGAGCAGTACTTC.

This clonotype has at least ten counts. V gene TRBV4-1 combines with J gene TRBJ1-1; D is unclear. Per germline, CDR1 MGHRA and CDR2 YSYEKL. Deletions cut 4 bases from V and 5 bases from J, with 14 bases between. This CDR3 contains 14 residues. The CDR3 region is CASSPMRGGTEAFF. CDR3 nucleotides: TGCGCCAGCAGCCCGATGCGTGGCGGGACTGAAGCTTTCTTT.

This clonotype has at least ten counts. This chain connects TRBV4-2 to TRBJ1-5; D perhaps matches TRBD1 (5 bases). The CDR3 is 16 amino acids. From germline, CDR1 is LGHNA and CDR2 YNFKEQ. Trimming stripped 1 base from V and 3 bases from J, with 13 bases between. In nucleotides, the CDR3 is TGTGCCAGCAGCCAAGCAGGGAAAGAATTCAATCAGCCCCAGCATTTT. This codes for CASSQAGKEFNQPQHF.

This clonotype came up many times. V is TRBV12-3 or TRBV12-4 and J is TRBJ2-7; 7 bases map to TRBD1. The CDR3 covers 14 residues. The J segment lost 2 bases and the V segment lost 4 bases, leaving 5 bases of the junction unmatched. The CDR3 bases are TGTGCCAGCAGTTCAAACAGGGGTACCTACGAGCAGTACTTC. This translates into CASSSNRGTYEQYF.

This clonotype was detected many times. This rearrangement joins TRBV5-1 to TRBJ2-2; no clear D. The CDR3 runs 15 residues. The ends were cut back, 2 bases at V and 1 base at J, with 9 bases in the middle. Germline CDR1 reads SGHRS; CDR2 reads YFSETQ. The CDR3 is CASSFGSMNTGELFF. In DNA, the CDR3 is TGCGCCAGCAGCTTCGGTAGTATGAACACCGGGGAGCTGTTTTTT.

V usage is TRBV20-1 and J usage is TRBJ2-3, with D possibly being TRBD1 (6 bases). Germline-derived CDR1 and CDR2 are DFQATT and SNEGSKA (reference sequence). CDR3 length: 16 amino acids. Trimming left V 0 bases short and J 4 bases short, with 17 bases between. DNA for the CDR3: TGCAGTGCTAGAGATGTGGCAGGGGATGGCCCAGATACGCAGTATTTT. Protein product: CSARDVAGDGPDTQYF.

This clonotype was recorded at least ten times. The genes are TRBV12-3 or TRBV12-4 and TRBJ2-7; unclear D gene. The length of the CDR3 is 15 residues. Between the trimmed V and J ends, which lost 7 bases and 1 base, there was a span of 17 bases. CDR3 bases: TGTGCCAGCACCTACCGACAATCTGGATCCTACGAGCAGTACTTC. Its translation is CASTYRQSGSYEQYF.

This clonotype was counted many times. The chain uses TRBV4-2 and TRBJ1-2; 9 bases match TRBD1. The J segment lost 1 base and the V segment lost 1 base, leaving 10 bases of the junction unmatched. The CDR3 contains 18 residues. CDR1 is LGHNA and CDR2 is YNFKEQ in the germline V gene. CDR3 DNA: TGTGCCAGCAGCCAAGCCTCACCGGGACAGGGTTTTAACTATGGCTACACCTTC. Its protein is CASSQASPGQGFNYGYTF.

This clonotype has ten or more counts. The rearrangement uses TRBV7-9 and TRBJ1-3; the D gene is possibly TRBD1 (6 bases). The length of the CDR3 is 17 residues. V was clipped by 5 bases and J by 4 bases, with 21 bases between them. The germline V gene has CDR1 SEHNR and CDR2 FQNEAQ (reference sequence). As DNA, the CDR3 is TGTGCCAGCAGCCAAGGACAGCTAAGGAGTTGGGGAAACACCATATATTTT. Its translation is CASSQGQLRSWGNTIYF. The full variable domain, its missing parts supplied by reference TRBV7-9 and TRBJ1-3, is DTGVSQNPRHKITKRGQNVTFRCDPISEHNRLYWYRQTLGQGPEFLTYFQNEAQLEKSRLLSDRFSAERPKGSFSTLEIQRTEQGDSAMYLCASSQGQLRSWGNTIYFGEGSWLTVV.

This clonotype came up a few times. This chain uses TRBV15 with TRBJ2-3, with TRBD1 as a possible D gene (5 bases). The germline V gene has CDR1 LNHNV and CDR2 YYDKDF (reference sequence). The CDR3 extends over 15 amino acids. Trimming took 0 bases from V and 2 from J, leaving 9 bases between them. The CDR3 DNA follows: TGTGCCACCAGCAGAGAAGGGGTCTACACAGATACGCAGTATTTT. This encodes CATSREGVYTDTQYF.

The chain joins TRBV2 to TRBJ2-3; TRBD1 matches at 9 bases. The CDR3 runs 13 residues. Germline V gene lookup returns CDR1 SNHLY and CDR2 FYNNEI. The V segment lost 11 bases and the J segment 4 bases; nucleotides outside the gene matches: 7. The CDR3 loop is CAGRQGVADTQYF. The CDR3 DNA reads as TGTGCCGGGCGACAGGGGGTAGCAGATACGCAGTATTTT.

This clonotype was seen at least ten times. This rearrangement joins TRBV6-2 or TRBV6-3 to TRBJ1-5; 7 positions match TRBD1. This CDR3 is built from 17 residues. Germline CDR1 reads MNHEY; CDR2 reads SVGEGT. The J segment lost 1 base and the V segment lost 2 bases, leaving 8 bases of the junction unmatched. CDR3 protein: CASSYPAGGSSNQPQHF. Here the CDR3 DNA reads TGTGCCAGCAGTTACCCCGCAGGGGGTTCAAGCAATCAGCCCCAGCATTTT.

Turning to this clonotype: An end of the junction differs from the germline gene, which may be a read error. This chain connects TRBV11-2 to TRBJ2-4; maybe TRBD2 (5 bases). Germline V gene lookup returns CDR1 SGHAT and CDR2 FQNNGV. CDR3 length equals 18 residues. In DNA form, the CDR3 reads TGTGCCAGCAACTTAGACGGTGACAACTCGGTTGGAGGAAACATTCAGTACTTC. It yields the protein CASNLDGDNSVGGNIQYF. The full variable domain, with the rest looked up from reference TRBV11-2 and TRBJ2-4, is EAGVAQSPRYKIIEKRQSVAFWCNPISGHATLYWYQQILGQGPKLLIQFQNNGVVDDSQLPKDRFSAERLKGVDSTLKIQPAKLEDSAVYLCASNLDGDNSVGGNIQYFGAGTRLSVL.

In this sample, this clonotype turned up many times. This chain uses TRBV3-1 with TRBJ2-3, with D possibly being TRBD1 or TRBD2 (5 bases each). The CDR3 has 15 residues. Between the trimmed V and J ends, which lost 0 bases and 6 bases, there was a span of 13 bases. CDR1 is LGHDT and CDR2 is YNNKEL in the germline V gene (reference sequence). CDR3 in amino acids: CASSQDYGASDTQYF. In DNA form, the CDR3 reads TGTGCCAGCAGCCAAGATTACGGGGCGTCGGATACGCAGTATTTT.

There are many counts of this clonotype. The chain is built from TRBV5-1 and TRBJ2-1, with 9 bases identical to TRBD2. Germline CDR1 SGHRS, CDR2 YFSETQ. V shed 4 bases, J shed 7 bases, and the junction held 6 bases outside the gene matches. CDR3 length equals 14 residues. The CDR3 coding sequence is TGCGCCAGCAGCCAGGGACTAGCAATGAATGAGCAGTTCTTC. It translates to CASSQGLAMNEQFF.

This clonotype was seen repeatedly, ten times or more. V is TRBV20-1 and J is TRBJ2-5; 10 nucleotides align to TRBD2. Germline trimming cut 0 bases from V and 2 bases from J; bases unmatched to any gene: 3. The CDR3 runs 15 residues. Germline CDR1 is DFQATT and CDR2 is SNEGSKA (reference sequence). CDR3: CSARDSGGIQETQYF. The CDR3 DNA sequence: TGCAGTGCTAGAGATAGCGGGGGGATACAAGAGACCCAGTACTTC.

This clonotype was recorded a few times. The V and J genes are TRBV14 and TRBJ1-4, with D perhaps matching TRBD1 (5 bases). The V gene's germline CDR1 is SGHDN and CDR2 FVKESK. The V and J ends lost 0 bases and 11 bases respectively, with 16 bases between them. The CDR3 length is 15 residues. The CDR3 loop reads CASSQEMKWGWKLFF. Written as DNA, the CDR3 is TGTGCCAGCAGCCAAGAAATGAAGTGGGGCTGGAAACTGTTTTTT.

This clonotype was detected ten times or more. This chain's CDR3 is CASSQTTGMNYGYTF. The CDR3 DNA reads as TGCGCCAGCAGCCAGACGACAGGGATGAACTATGGCTACACCTTC. The gene calls are TRBV4-1 and TRBJ1-2; 7 nucleotides match TRBD1. The CDR3 spans 15 residues. Germline V gene sequence: CDR1 MGHRA, CDR2 YSYEKL. V was pared by 3 bases and J by 2 bases, with 6 bases of the junction left unmatched.